A selection of T cell receptor beta chains follows, all from one sample in a study of shared clonotypes between healthy human individuals. TCRdb's table, derived via immunoSEQ multiplex PCR, lists solely in-frame clones and lacks some. The sample lists about 700,000 clones, 90% to 95% occurring once. The sequencing sample was made of naive CD8+ T cells sorted from blood. These receptors were collected from a young man in good health. Both conserved end residues are part of each CDR3. A D gene is named only where the DNA matches it firmly. The size field is filled for only some rows; it gives once, few, many or a size class.

>TRBJ2-7|-|TRBV7-9|-
TGTGCCAGCAGCCCGGCCTCCGGGATTTTTTACGAGCAGTACTTC
CASSPASGIFYEQYF
>TRBJ1-1|-|TRBV6-6|-
TGTGCCAGCAGTTTTGGGAATCGGGCGATCACTGAAGCTTTCTTT
CASSFGNRAITEAFF
>TRBJ2-1|TRBD2|TRBV9|-
TGTGCCAGCAGCTCCCGACTAGCGGGAGTAGACAATGAGCAGTTCTTC
CASSSRLAGVDNEQFF
>TRBJ2-1|TRBD1|TRBV19|-
TGTGCCAGTAGGACAGGGGTGGCCCTCAATGAGCAGTTCTTC
CASRTGVALNEQFF
>TRBJ2-3|-|TRBV11-2|-
TGTGCCAGCAGCTTAGTCTTCGGGGGGCGCGTAGATACGCAGTATTTT
CASSLVFGGRVDTQYF
>TRBJ1-2|-|TRBV15|few
TGTGCCACCAGCCTGTCTAGGGGGGGGTATGGCTACACCTTC
CATSLSRGGYGYTF
>TRBJ2-1|-|TRBV7-8|-
TGTGCCAGCAGCTTAGGTCTAGATGAGCAGTTCTTC
CASSLGLDEQFF
>TRBJ1-2|-|TRBV2|-
TGTGCCAGCAGTGGCAGGCCAAACTATGGCTACACCTTC
CASSGRPNYGYTF
>TRBJ2-2|-|TRBV30|once
TGTGCCTGGGACAGACAGAGGAACACCGGGGAGCTGTTTTTT
CAWDRQRNTGELFF
>TRBJ1-3|-|TRBV28|-
TGTGCCAGCAGTGATAGACAGGCTTACTCTGGAAACACCATATATTTT
CASSDRQAYSGNTIYF
>TRBJ1-1|-|TRBV29-1|-
TGCAGCGTTGAAGGGATGAACACTGAAGCTTTCTTT
CSVEGMNTEAFF
>TRBJ2-6|-|TRBV7-6|-
TGTGCCAGCAGCTTAGTTGAAGGGGAAATCTCTGGGGCCAACGTCCTGACTTTC
CASSLVEGEISGANVLTF
>TRBJ2-7|-|TRBV11-2|-
TGTGCCAGCAGCGGGGACCACTTC
CASSGDHF
>TRBJ2-1|-|TRBV6-6|-
TGTGCCAGCAGTCCCCAGGTGGAAGAGGCCAATGAGCAGTTCTTC
CASSPQVEEANEQFF
>TRBJ2-7|-|TRBV12-5|-
TGTGCTAGTGCCTCGGACTGGAACTACGAGCAGTACTTC
CASASDWNYEQYF
>TRBJ2-7|TRBD2|TRBV14|once
TGTGCCAGCAGCCAGCCGGGACTAAAATCCTACGAGCAGTACTTC
CASSQPGLKSYEQYF
>TRBJ2-1|-|TRBV9|-
TGTGCCAGCAGTGCCGGACAGGGATTAAGCGGGAGACCGAAAAATGAGCAGTTCTTC
CASSAGQGLSGRPKNEQFF
>TRBJ2-6|TRBD1|TRBV25-1|-
TGTGCCAGCACTGGGGACAGGGGATACTCTGGGGCCAACGTCCTGACTTTC
CASTGDRGYSGANVLTF
>TRBJ2-3|TRBD2|TRBV19|once
TGTGCCAGTAGGGATAGGGGACTAGCGGGAGAGGGGAAGACAGATACGCAGTATTTT
CASRDRGLAGEGKTDTQYF
>TRBJ1-3|-|TRBV6-5|few
TGTGCCAGCCGGCCGGGGATGAACTCTGGAAACACCATATATTTT
CASRPGMNSGNTIYF
>TRBJ2-1|-|TRBV27|-
TGTGCCAGCAGTACGGGAGCGTCCAATGAGCAGTTCTTC
CASSTGASNEQFF
>TRBJ2-7|TRBD1|TRBV14|-
TGTGCCAGCAGCCGCAATCCCGAGACAGGGACCTACGAGCAGTACTTC
CASSRNPETGTYEQYF
>TRBJ1-5|-|TRBV10-2|few
TGCGCCAGCAGTGAGAGAGGTCAGCCCCAGCATTTT
CASSERGQPQHF
>TRBJ2-7|TRBD2|TRBV28|-
TGTGCCAGCACACTAGCGATAGGATACGAGCAGTACTTC
CASTLAIGYEQYF
>TRBJ1-2|-|TRBV28|once
TGTGCCAGCAGTTTCTCAGACAGAAACTATGGCTACACCTTC
CASSFSDRNYGYTF
>TRBJ2-1|-|TRBV27|-
TGTGCCACCTACTCGACCGGGACGTACAATGAGCAGTTCTTC
CATYSTGTYNEQFF
>TRBJ2-1|-|TRBV5-4|-
TGTGCCAGCAGCCTGCAAAATGAGCAGTTCTTC
CASSLQNEQFF
>TRBJ2-3|-|TRBV7-8|-
TGTGCCACCGACAACCCGAGGGCAGATACGCAGTATTTT
CATDNPRADTQYF
>TRBJ2-7|-|TRBV7-9|-
TGTGCCAGCAGCTCAACGGACGTATTCGGGGACTACGAGCAGTACTTC
CASSSTDVFGDYEQYF